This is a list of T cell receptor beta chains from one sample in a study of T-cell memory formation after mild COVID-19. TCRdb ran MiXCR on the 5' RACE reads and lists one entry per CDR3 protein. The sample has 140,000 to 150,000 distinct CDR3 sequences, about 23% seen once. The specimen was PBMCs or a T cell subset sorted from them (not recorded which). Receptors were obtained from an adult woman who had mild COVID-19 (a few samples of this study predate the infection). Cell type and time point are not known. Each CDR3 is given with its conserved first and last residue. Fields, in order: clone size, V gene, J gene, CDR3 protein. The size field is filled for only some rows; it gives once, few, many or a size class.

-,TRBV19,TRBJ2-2,CASTAYRDGTGELFF
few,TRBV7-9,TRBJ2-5,CASRSGTVKETQYF
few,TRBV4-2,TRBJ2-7,CASSPKTGLAYEQYF
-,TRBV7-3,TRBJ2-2,CASSASGTGYTGELFF
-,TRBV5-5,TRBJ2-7,CASSLEGAQESYEQYF
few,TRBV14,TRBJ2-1,CASSQDGGVSYNEQFF
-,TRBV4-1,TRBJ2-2,CASSQEGGELFF
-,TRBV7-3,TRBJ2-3,CAKRAQGTDTQYF
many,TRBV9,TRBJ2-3,CASSVSGASTDTQYF
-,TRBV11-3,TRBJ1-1,CASSPPRTGKTEAFF
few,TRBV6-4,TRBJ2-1,CASSQAGGHEQFF
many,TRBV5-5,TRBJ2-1,CASSLIVAAEQFF
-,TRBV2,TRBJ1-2,CASSDIRPGRYYGYTF
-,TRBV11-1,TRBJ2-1,CASSLARGSDNEQFF
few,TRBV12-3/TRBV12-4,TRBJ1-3,CASSSWDWEAGNTIYF
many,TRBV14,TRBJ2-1,CASSQDYRGTSYNEQFF
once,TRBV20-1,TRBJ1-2,CSASNGGYGYTF
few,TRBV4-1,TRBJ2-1,CASSQNGDLSWYNEQFF
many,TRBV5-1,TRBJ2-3,CASRRGVAIDTQYF
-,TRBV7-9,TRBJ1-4,CASSPQGPTNEKLFF
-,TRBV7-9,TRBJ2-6,CASSLWGGQDGSGANVLTF
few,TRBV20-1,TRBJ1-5,CSAILDRGLGQPQHF
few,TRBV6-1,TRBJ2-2,CASRSGGAGELFF
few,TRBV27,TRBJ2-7,CASSRGGDEQYF
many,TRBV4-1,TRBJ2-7,CASSQDPSPKSSYEQYF
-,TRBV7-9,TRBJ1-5,CASSFGGPNQPQHF
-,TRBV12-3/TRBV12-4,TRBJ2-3,CASSFERGGSDTQYF
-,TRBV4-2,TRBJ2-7,CASSQDGTGGSYEQYF
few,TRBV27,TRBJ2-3,CASSLYVVAGVGDTQYF
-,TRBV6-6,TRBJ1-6,CASNPRDQNSPLHF
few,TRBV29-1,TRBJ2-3,CSVERTSGRDVDF
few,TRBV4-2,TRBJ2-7,CASSAGTSGNEQYF
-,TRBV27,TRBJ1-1,CASSRYDTNTEAFF
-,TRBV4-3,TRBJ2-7,CASSQDTRDRGHYEQYF
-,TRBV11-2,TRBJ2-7,CASSEMLVSSYEQYF
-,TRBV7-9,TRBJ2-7,CASSSPGQEQYF
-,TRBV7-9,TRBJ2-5,CASSYGLAEEETQYF
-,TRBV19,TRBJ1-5,CASSIGTGTQPQHF
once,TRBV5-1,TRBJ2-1,CASSLVASGGPHEQFF